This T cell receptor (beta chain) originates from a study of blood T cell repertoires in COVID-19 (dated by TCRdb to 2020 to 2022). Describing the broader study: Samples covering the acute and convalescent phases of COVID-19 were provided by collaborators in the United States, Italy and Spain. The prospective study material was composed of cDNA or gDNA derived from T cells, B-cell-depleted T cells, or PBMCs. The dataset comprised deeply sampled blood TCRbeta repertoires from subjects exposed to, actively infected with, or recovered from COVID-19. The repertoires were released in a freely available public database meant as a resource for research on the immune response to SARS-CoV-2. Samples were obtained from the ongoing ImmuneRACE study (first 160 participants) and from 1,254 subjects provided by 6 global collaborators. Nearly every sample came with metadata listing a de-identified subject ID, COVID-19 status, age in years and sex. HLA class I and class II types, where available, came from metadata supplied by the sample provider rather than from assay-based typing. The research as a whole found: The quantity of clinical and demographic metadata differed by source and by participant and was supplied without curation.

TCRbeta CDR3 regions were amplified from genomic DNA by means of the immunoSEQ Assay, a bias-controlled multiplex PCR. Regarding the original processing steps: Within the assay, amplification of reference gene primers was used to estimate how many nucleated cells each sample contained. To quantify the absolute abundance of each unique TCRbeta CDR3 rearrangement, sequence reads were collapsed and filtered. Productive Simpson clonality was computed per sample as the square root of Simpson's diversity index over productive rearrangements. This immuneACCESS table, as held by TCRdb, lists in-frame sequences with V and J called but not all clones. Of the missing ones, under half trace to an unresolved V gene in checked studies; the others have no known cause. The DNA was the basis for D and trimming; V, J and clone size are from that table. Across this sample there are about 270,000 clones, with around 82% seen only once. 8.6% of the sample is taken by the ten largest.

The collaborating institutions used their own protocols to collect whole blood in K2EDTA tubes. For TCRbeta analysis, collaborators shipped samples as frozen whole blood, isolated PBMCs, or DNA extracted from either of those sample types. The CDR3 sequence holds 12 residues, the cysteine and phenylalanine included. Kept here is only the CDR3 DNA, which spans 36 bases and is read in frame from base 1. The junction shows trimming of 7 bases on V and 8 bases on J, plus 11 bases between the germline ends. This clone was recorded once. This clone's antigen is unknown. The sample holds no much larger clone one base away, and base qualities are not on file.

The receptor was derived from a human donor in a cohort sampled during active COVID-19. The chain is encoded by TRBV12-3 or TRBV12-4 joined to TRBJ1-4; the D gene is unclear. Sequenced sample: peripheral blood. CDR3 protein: CASNTWAEKLFF. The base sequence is TGTGCCAGCAATACTTGGGCGGAAAAACTGTTTTTT.